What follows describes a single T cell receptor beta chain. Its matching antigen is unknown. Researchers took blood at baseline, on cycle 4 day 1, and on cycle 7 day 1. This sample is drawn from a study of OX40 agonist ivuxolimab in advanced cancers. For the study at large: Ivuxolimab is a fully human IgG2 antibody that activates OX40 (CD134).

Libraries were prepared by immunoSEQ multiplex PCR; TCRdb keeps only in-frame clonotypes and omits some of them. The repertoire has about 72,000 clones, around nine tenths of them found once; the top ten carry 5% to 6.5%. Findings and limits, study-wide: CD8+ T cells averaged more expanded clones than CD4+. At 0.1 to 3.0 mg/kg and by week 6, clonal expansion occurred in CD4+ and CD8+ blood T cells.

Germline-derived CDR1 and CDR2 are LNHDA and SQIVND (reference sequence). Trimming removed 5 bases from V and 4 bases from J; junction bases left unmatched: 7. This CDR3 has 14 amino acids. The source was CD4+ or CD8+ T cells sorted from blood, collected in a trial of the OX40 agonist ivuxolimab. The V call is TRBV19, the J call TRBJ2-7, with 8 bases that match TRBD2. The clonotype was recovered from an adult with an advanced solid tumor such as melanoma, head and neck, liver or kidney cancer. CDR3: CASSPGRGLYEQYF. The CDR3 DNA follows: TGTGCCAGTAGTCCCGGGAGGGGGTTATACGAGCAGTACTTC.